This TCR beta chain was captured by sequencing in a study of cytomegalovirus exposure and HLA in healthy donors. A word on this clone: The antigen remains undetermined.

Vbeta (60) and Jbeta (13) primers were used in the PCR. Profiling relied on immunoSEQ multiplex PCR, and the TCRdb table lists in-frame clones only, not all of them. The profile shows roughly 190,000 clones, 60% to 85% of them singletons. The J segment lost 0 bases and the V segment lost 0 bases, leaving 3 bases of the junction unmatched. The CDR3 totals 17 residues. Germline CDR1 is PRHDT and CDR2 is FYEKMQ (reference sequence). Study observations and caveats: On later analysis, the bulk of CMV-associated TCR beta chains appeared to be HLA-restricted. Presence/absence comparisons presumed near-even sequencing depth among donors.

The V and J genes are TRBV13 and TRBJ1-3; 9 nucleotides match TRBD1. The source material was PBMCs. The clonotype was recovered from a woman aged 40 to 55 in good health and CMV-seronegative. The CDR3 DNA sequence: TGTGCCAGCAGCTTAGGCCCGACAGGGGGCTCTGGAAACACCATATATTTT. Protein product: CASSLGPTGGSGNTIYF.